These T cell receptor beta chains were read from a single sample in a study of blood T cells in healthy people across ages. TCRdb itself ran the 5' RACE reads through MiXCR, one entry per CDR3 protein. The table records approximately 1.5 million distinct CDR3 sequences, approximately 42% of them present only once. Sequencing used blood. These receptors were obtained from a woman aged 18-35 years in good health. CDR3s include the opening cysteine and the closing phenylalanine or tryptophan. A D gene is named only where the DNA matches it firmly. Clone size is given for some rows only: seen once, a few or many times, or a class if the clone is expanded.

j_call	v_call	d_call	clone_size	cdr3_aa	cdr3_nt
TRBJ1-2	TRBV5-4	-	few	CASSFRDSYGYTF	TGTGCCAGCAGCTTCAGGGATTCTTATGGCTACACCTTC
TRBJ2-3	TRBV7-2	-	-	CASSSFLLPTDTQYF	TGTGCCAGCAGCTCCTTCCTCTTACCCACAGATACGCAGTATTTT
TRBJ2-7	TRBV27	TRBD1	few	CASSWTGRLYEQYF	TGTGCCAGCAGTTGGACAGGGAGGCTCTACGAGCAGTACTTC
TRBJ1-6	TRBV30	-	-	CAGRRGVSPLHF	TGTGCCGGGAGACGGGGGGTTTCACCCCTCCACTTT
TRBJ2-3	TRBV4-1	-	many	CASSLSPSTDTQYF	TGCGCCAGCAGCCTCTCACCCAGCACAGATACGCAGTATTTT
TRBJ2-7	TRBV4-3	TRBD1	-	CASSRTRDRSSYEQYF	TGCGCCAGCAGCCGTACCCGGGACAGGAGCTCCTACGAGCAGTACTTC
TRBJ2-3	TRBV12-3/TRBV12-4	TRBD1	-	CAIRPGQDTDTQYF	TGTGCCATACGACCGGGACAGGACACAGATACGCAGTATTTT
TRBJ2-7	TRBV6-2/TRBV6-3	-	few	CASSSIPLANYEQYF	TGTGCCAGCAGTTCGATTCCCCTAGCGAACTACGAGCAGTACTTC
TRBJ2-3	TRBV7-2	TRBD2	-	CASSVDGGWDTQYF	TGTGCCAGCAGCGTGGACGGGGGGTGGGATACGCAGTATTTT
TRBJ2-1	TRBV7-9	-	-	CTSTPRGEQFF	TGTACCAGCACTCCGAGGGGTGAGCAGTTCTTC
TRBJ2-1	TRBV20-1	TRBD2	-	CSAQSQRGLSYIEQFF	TGCAGTGCTCAATCTCAGCGGGGACTCTCCTACATTGAGCAGTTCTTC